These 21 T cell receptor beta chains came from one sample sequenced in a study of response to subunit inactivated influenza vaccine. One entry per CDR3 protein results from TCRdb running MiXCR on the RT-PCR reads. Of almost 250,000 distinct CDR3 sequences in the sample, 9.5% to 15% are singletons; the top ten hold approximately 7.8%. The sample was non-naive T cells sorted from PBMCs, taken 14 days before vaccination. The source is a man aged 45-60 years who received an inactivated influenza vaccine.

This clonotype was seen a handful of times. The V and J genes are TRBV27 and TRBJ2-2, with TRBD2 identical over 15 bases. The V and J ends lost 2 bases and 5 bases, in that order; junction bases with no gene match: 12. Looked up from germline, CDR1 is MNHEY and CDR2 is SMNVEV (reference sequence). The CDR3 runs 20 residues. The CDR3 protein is CASSLLPGLAGGGWTGELFF. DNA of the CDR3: TGTGCCAGCAGTTTACTTCCGGGACTAGCGGGAGGCGGGTGGACCGGGGAGCTGTTTTTT.

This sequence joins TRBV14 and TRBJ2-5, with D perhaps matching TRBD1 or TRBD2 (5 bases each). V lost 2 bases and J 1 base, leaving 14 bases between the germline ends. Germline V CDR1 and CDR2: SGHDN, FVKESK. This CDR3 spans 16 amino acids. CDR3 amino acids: CASSQTKGRTQETQYF. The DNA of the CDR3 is TGTGCCAGCAGCCAAACGAAGGGACGGACCCAAGAGACCCAGTACTTC. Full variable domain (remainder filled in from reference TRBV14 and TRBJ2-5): EAGVTQFPSHSVIEKGQTVTLRCDPISGHDNLYWYRRVMGKEIKFLLHFVKESKQDESGMPNNRFLAERTGGTYSTLKVQPAELEDSGVYFCASSQTKGRTQETQYFGPGTRLLVL.

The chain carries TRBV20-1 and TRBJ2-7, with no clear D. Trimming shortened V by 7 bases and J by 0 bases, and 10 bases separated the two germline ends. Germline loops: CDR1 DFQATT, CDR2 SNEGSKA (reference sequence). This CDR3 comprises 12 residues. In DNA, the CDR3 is TGCAGTGTAACAAAGAGCTCCTACGAGCAGTACTTC. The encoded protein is CSVTKSSYEQYF.

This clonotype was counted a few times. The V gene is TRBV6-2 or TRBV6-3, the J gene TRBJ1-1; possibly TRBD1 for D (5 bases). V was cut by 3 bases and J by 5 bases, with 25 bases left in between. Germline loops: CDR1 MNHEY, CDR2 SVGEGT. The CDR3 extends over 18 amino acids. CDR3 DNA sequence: TGTGCCAGCAGTTATAATGTCCGGGACGGAAAAGGGGAAACTGAAGCTTTCTTT. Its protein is CASSYNVRDGKGETEAFF.

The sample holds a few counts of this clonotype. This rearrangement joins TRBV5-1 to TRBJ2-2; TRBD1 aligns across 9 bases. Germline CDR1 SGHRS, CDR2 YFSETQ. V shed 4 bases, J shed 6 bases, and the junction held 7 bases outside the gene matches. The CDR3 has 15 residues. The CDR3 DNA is TGCGCCAGCAGCAGGGGACAGGGACAGGCCGGGGAGCTGTTTTTT. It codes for CASSRGQGQAGELFF.

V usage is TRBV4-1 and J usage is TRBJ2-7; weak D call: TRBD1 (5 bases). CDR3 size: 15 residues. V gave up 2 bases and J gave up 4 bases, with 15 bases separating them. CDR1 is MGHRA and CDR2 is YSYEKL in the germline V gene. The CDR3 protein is CASSQTTTQGYEQYF. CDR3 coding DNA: TGCGCCAGCAGCCAAACCACCACTCAGGGATACGAGCAGTACTTC.

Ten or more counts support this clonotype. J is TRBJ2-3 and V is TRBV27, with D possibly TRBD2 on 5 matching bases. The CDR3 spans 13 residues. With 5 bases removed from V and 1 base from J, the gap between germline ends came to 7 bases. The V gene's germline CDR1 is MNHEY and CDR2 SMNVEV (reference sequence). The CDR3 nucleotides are TGTGCCAGCAGTGGCGGGCGCACAGATACGCAGTATTTT. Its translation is CASSGGRTDTQYF.

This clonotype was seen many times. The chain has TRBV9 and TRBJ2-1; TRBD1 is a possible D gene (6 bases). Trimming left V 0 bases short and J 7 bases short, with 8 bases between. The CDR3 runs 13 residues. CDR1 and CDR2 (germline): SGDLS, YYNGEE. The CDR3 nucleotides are TGTGCCAGCAGCGTAGTCCAGGGGAATGAGCAGTTCTTC. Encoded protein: CASSVVQGNEQFF.

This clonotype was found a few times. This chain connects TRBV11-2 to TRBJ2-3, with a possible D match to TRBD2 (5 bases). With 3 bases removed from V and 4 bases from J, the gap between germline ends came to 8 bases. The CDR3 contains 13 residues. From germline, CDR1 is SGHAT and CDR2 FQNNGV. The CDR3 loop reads CASSLRVADTQYF. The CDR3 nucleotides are TGTGCCAGCAGCTTGCGGGTGGCAGATACGCAGTATTTT.

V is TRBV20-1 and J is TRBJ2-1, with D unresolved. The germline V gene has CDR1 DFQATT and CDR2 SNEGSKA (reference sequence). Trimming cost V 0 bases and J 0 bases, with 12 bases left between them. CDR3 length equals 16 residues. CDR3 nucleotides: TGCAGTGCTAGAGATCTGCTGGGTAGCTCCTACAATGAGCAGTTCTTC. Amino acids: CSARDLLGSSYNEQFF.

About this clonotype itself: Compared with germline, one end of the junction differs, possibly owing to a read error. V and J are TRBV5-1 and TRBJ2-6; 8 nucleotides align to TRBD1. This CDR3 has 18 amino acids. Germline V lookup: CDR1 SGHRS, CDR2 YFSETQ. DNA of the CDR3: TGCGCCAGCAGCTTGGGGACAGGGCGGTTCTCTGGGGCCAACGCCCTGACTTTC. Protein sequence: CASSLGTGRFSGANALTF.

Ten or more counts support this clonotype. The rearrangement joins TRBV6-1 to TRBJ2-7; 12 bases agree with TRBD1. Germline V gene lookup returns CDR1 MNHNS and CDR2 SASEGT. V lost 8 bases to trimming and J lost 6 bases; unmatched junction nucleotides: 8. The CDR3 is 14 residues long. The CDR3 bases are TGTGCCAGCCACTACCGGGACAGGGGGCGCGAGCAGTACTTC. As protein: CASHYRDRGREQYF.

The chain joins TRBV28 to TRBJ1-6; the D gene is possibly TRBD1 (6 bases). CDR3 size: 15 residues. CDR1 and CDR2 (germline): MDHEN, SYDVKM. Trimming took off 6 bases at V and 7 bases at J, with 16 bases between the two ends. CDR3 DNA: TGTGCCAGCAGCCGGCCCAGGGGTCCAAATTCACCCCTCCACTTT. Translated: CASSRPRGPNSPLHF.

CDR3 region: CASSPLRVAGDEQYF. The CDR3 DNA is TGTGCCAGCTCACCCTTGAGAGTAGCGGGAGATGAGCAGTACTTC. The genes are TRBV18 and TRBJ2-7; 9 bases line up with TRBD2. V trimming: 3 bases; J trimming: 7 bases; junction bases outside the gene matches: 10. Germline lookup yields CDR1 KGHSH and CDR2 LQKENI. The CDR3 sequence is 15 residues long.

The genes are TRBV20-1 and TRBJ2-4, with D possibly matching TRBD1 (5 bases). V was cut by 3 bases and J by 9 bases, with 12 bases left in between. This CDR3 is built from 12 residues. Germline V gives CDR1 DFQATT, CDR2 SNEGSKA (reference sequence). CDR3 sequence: CSASWQGSIQYF. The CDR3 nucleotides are TGCAGTGCTAGTTGGCAGGGTAGCATTCAGTACTTC.

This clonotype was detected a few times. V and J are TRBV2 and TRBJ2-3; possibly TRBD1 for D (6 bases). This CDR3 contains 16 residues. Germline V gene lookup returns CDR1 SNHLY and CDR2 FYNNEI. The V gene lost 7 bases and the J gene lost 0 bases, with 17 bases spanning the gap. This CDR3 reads CASNRIGQPSTDTQYF. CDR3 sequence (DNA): TGTGCCAGCAACCGAATTGGACAGCCTAGCACAGATACGCAGTATTTT. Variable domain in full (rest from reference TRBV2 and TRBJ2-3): EPEVTQTPSHQVTQMGQEVILRCVPISNHLYFYWYRQILGQKVEFLVSFYNNEISEKSEIFDDQFSVERPDGSNFTLKIRSTKLEDSAMYFCASNRIGQPSTDTQYFGPGTRLTVL.

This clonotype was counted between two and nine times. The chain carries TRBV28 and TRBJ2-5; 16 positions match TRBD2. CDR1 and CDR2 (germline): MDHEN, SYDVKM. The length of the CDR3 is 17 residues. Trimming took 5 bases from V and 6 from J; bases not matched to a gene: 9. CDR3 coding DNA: TGTGCCAGCAGTGCGGGGACTAGCGGGAGGGCCGGGCAGACCCAGTACTTC. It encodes CASSAGTSGRAGQTQYF.

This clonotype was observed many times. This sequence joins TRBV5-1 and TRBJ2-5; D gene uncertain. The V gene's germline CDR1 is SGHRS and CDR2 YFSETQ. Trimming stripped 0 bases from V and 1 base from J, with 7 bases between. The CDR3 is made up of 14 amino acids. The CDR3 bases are TGCGCCAGCAGCTTGGGCGGCACCCAAGAGACCCAGTACTTC. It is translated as CASSLGGTQETQYF.

The CDR3 sequence: CASRNPGSPGNEQFF. CDR3 bases: TGTGCCAGCAGGAACCCCGGGTCCCCTGGGAATGAGCAGTTCTTC. This chain links TRBV6-2 or TRBV6-3 with TRBJ2-1; D is unclear. The germline gives CDR1 MNHEY, CDR2 SVGEGT. The CDR3 runs to 15 residues. Trimming stripped 6 bases from V and 7 bases from J, with 19 bases between.

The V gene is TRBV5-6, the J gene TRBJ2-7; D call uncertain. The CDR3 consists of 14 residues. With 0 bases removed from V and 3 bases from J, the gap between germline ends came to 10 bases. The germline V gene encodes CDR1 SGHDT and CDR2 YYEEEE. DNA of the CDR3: TGTGCCAGCAGCTTGGGACTGTCAAACTACGAGCAGTACTTC. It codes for CASSLGLSNYEQYF.

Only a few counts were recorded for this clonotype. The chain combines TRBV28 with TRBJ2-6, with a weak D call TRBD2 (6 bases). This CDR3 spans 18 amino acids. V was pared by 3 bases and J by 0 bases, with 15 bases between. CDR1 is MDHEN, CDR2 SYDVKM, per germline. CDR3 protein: CASSLGGPPGSGANVLTF. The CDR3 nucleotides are TGTGCCAGCAGTTTGGGGGGTCCCCCGGGCTCTGGGGCCAACGTCCTGACTTTC.